The clone carrying this T cell receptor beta chain was seen only a few times. The data originate from a study of cytomegalovirus exposure and HLA in healthy donors. The CDR3 consists of 14 residues. V lost 0 bases to trimming and J lost 2 bases, with 8 bases between them. Germline lookup yields CDR1 MGHRA and CDR2 YSYEKL. Despite likely unrecorded immune exposures, the donors were nominally healthy at the time of sampling. It was with 60 Vbeta and 13 Jbeta primers that the PCR ran. Libraries were prepared by immunoSEQ multiplex PCR; TCRdb keeps only in-frame clonotypes and omits some of them. The sample has 120,000 to 150,000 clones; 80% are singletons.

The sequence was obtained from a male donor in good health and CMV-seropositive. The rearrangement uses TRBV4-1 and TRBJ2-7; maybe TRBD2 (5 bases). Sequencing was done on a sample of PBMCs. CDR3 nucleotide sequence: TGCGCCAGCAGCCAAGAAGGCGGGCCCTACGAGCAGTACTTC. Translation: CASSQEGGPYEQYF.